This T cell receptor beta chain was observed in a study of T-cell reconstitution after alpha-beta-depleted transplantation in children (dated by TCRdb to the mid-2010s). Regarding the complete study: T-cell immune reconstitution after TCRalphabeta/CD19-depleted allogeneic hematopoietic cell transplantation in children was quantitatively tracked in the study by means of TCR repertoire profiling. Broad study findings and their caveats: In some patients, high TCRbeta diversity at day 60 was attributed to recipient T cells and intrathymic progenitors that had survived conditioning. Hyperexpanded clone frequencies declined over subsequent months; after one year, T-cell counts and TCRbeta diversity were mostly attributed to newly produced T cells. The apparently early alphabetaT-cell count recovery about two months after transplant was reportedly dependent on only several hundred rapidly expanded clones derived from non-depleted graft cells.

CDR1 SGHRS and CDR2 YFSETQ were looked up in the germline V gene. Inclusive of the bounding cysteine and phenylalanine, the CDR3 is 16 residues long. The CDR3 DNA has 48 bases and is translated from base 1. The junction shows trimming of 0 bases on V and 7 bases on J, and the gene matches do not reach 9 bases of it. To prepare the library, PCR was applied. The reads were generated on an Illumina HiSeq 2500. Molecular barcoding was employed in the preparation of TCR libraries, with unique molecular identifiers being used to normalize TCRbeta repertoire quantification. Clones were called with MiXCR by TCRdb after fastp trimmed the public reads at Q25, and only in-frame beta chains were retained. A single entry per CDR3 protein holds the most common genes and DNA from its merged rows. Present in this sample are some 290,000 distinct CDR3 sequences, approximately 23% of which were seen just once. The leading ten clones occupy roughly 9.7% of the sample.

The treatment or condition label for this specimen denotes: allogeneic hematopoietic cell transplantation with graft depleted of TCRalphabeta T cells and CD19 B cells. Transplant recipients were children who received TCRalphabeta/CD19-depleted allogeneic hematopoietic cell grafts. With respect to this clonotype: Its specific antigen is unknown. Base quality data are lacking; no much larger clone is found one base away.

This material consisted of PBMCs, mostly from graft donor cells, taken 180 days after TCRalphabeta/CD19-depleted stem cell transplant. This TCR derives from a male patient younger than 18 who had a stem cell transplant for acute lymphoblastic leukemia, so the T cells may come from the graft donor. The chain was built from TRBV5-1 and TRBJ2-2; TRBD2 matches 7 bases in the middle. For the CDR3, the sequence is CASSLVGAGVVGELFF. The DNA reads TGCGCCAGCAGCTTGGTTGGCGCGGGAGTGGTCGGGGAGCTGTTTTTT.